This entry is about one TCR beta chain. Each cell subset's genomic DNA was divided evenly among several immunoSEQ plates. Sequencing was performed with immunoSEQ multiplex PCR; in TCRdb, only in-frame clones are kept and a portion is missing. The sample contains roughly 2,500,000 clones, roughly 93% of which appear only once. The sample originates from a study of shared clonotypes between healthy human individuals. Trimming left V 3 bases short and J 2 bases short, with 11 bases between. The germline CDR1 and CDR2 sequences are ENHRY and SYGVKD. This CDR3 contains 15 residues. This clonotype originated in a man between 18 and 35 years old in good health. Some clones in this sample may be carry-over from other donors' samples. This chain uses TRBV10-3 with TRBJ1-5; tentative D call: TRBD1 (6 bases). The sequenced material came from naive CD4+ T cells from PBMCs. Specified subset: CD45RA+ positively selected. The CDR3: CAISEHRDGNQPQHF. CDR3 coding DNA: TGTGCCATCAGTGAACACAGGGATGGCAATCAGCCCCAGCATTTT.